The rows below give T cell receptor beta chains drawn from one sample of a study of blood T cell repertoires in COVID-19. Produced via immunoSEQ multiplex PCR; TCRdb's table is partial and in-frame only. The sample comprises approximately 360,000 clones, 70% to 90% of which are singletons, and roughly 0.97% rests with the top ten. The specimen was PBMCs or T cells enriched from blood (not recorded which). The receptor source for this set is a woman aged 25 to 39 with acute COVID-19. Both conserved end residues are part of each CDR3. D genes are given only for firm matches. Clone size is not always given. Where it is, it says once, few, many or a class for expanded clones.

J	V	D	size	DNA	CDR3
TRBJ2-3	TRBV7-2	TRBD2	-	TGTGCCAGCAGCGACTCCGCGCGACTAGCGGGGGGACCCACAGATACGCAGTATTTT	CASSDSARLAGGPTDTQYF
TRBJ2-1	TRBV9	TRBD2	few	TGTGCCAGCAGCGGGGGGACTACTGGCTCCTACAATGAGCAGTTCTTC	CASSGGTTGSYNEQFF
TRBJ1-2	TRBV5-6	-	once	TGTGCCAGCAGCCTGGAAGGCGGGGATGGCTACACCTTC	CASSLEGGDGYTF
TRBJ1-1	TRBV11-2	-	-	TGTGCCAGCAGCTTAGGCACAGGGATTAGTAATGAAGCTTTCTTT	CASSLGTGISNEAFF
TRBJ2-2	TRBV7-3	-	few	TGTGCCAGCAGCTTACTAGCCAGTGGGACCGGGGAGCTGTTTTTT	CASSLLASGTGELFF
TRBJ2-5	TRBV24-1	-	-	TGTGCCACCAGTCGGGGACTGCCCCAAGAGACCCAGTACTTC	CATSRGLPQETQYF
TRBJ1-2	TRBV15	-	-	TGTGCCACCAGCAGGACAGACTTCTATGGCTACACCTTC	CATSRTDFYGYTF
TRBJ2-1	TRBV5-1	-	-	TGCGCCAGCAGCCCACAGGCCGGCCTGGAAAATGAGCAGTTCTTC	CASSPQAGLENEQFF
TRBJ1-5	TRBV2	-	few	TGTGCCAGCAGTCCTCGACCAGGGCTGGATCAGCCCCAGCATTTT	CASSPRPGLDQPQHF
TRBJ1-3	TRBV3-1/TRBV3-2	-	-	TGTGCCAGCAGCCAAGGATCGAGCACTGGAAACACCATATATTTT	CASSQGSSTGNTIYF
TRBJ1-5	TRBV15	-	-	TGTGCCACCAGCAGAGATACTAGGGTTGTTGGCAATCAGCCCCAGCATTTT	CATSRDTRVVGNQPQHF
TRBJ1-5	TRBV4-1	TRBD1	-	TGCGCCAGCAGCCAACGGGACAGAGGGCAGCCCCAGCATTTT	CASSQRDRGQPQHF
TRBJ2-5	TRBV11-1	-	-	TGTGCCAGCAGCTTACCCCCCCGGGACTTCGGAGAGACCCAGTACTTC	CASSLPPRDFGETQYF
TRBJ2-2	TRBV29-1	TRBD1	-	TGCAGCGTTGCCCCACAGGGGAACGGGGAGCTGTTTTTT	CSVAPQGNGELFF
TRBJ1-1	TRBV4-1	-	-	TGCGCCAGCAGCCAAGTTTCTGTGAGGGAAGGAGCTTTCTTT	CASSQVSVREGAFF
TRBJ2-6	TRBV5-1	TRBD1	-	TGCGCCAGCAGCTTGGTTTTCGGTCAGGGGGACTCTGGGGCCAACGTCCTGACTTTC	CASSLVFGQGDSGANVLTF
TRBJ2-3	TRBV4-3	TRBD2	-	TGCGCCAGCAGCCCCCGGGCGGCGGGGGGTGGCACAGATACGCAGTATTTT	CASSPRAAGGGTDTQYF
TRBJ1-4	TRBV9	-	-	TGTGCCAGCAGCGTAGAACGAGGGCAGGATTATGAAAAACTGTTTTTT	CASSVERGQDYEKLFF
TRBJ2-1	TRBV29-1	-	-	TGCAGCGTTCAGGCGAGCTCCTACAATGAGCAGTTCTTC	CSVQASSYNEQFF
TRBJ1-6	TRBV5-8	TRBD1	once	TGTGCCAGCAGCTCCCTGACAGGGGTCGGGTCTTATAATTCACCCCTCCACTTT	CASSSLTGVGSYNSPLHF
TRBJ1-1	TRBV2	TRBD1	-	TGTGCCAGCAACCCTAGGACAGGGGGCTGGTACACTGAAGCTTTCTTT	CASNPRTGGWYTEAFF
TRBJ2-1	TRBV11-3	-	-	TGTGCCAGCAGCTTAGGGACATCGGTAGACAATGAGCAGTTCTTC	CASSLGTSVDNEQFF
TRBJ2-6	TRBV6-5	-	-	TGTGCCAGCATGGTGGGGGGGCTAGGGGCCAACGTCCTGACTTTC	CASMVGGLGANVLTF
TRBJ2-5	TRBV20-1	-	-	TGCAGTAGCGGCGACCAAGAGACCCAGTACTTC	CSSGDQETQYF
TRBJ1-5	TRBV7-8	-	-	TGTGCCAGCAGCTTAGGGGGAGGTAATCAGCCCCAGCATTTT	CASSLGGGNQPQHF
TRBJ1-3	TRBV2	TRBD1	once	TGTGCCAGCAGTGAAAGGACAGGGAAAAACACCATATATTTT	CASSERTGKNTIYF
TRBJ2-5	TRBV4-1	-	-	TGCGCCAGCAGCCAAGGTGGAGGGTCCGGGGAGACCCAGTACTTC	CASSQGGGSGETQYF
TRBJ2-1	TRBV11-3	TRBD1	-	TGTGCCAGCAGCTTACGGGACAGGGGCAGGAATGAGCAGTTCTTC	CASSLRDRGRNEQFF
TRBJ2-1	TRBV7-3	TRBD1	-	TGTGCCAGCAGCTTAAATCGACAGGGTGACCAGTTCTTC	CASSLNRQGDQFF
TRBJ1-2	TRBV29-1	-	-	TGCAGCGTTTCCCTCCGTGGGGGCGATGGCTACACCTTC	CSVSLRGGDGYTF
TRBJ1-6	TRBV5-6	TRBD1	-	TGTGCCAGCAGCCTGGACAGGGGGCTGCATAATTCACCCCTCCACTTT	CASSLDRGLHNSPLHF
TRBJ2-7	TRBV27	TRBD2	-	TGTGCCAGCAGTTTATCTGCGGGTGGGGGCGGGGGGGCCAACGAGCAGTACTTC	CASSLSAGGGGGANEQYF
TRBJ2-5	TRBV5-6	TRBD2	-	TGTGCCAGCACGTTTTTCGGCGGGGGCCAAGAGACCCAGTACTTC	CASTFFGGGQETQYF
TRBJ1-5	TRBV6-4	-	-	TGTGCCAGCACTAATCCCCAGGGTGGCAATCAGCCCCAGCATTTT	CASTNPQGGNQPQHF
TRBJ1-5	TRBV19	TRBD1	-	TGTGCCAGTAGTGCCCTGCGGCAGGGGGTAGAAGGCAATCAGCCCCAGCATTTT	CASSALRQGVEGNQPQHF
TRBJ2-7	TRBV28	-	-	TGTGCCAGCACGGCAACCGGGGGAAGACGCGGCTACGAGCAGTACTTC	CASTATGGRRGYEQYF
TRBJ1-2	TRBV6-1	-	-	TGTGCCAGCAGTGAATACAGGGAGGGGAACTATGGCTACACCTTC	CASSEYREGNYGYTF
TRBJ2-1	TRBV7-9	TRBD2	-	TGTGCCAGCAGCCTGGGAGGGACTAGGTATAATGAGCAGTTCTTC	CASSLGGTRYNEQFF
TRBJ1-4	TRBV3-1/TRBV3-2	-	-	TGTGCCAGCAGCCTGAGATCCCCAACTAATGAAAAACTGTTTTTT	CASSLRSPTNEKLFF
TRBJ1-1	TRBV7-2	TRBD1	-	TGTGCCAGCAGCTCGTCCAGGGGGCTGAGGACTGAAGCTTTCTTT	CASSSSRGLRTEAFF
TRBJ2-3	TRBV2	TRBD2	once	TGTGCCAGCAGTGAACCCCTAGCGGGGGGAACTAGCACAGATACGCAGTATTTT	CASSEPLAGGTSTDTQYF
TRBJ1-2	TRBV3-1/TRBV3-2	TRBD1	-	TGTGCCAGCAGCCCTTTCAGGGACAGGGAGGCTTCCAGCTATGGCTACACCTTC	CASSPFRDREASSYGYTF
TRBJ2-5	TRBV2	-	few	TGTGCCAGCAAAGAGAACAGGGTAAAGGAGACCCAGTACTTC	CASKENRVKETQYF
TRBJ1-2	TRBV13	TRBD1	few	TGTGCCAGCAGCATGGACAGGGGAATAAAAGCTGGCTACACCTTC	CASSMDRGIKAGYTF
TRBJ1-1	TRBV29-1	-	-	TGCAGCGTTAAATCCTCGTTTGACACTGAAGCTTTCTTT	CSVKSSFDTEAFF
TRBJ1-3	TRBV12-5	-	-	TGTGCTAGTGTTGCAGGGGCGCGGAGAAACACCATATATTTT	CASVAGARRNTIYF
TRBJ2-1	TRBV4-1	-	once	TGCGCCAGCAGCCAAGATTGGACAGCAAATGAGCAGTTCTTC	CASSQDWTANEQFF
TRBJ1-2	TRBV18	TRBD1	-	TGTGCCAGCTCACCTTTGCCCCACGGACAGGGGTACTATGGCTACACCTTC	CASSPLPHGQGYYGYTF
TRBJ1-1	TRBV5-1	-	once	TGCGCCAGCAGCCCTGGATCGGAGAAGGACACTGAAGCTTTCTTT	CASSPGSEKDTEAFF
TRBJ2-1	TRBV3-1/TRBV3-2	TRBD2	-	TGTGCCAGCAGCCAAGGGTCTCTAGCGGGGGGTCTCAATGAGCAGTTCTTC	CASSQGSLAGGLNEQFF
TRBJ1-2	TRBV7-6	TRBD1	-	TGTGCCAGCAGCCCCGGGTCAGGGGGCGGTGGTGGCTACACCTTC	CASSPGSGGGGGYTF
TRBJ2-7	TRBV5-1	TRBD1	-	TGCGCCAGCAGCTTAGACAGGGGGCCCTCCTACGAGCAGTACTTC	CASSLDRGPSYEQYF
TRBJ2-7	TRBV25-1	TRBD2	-	TGTGCCAGCAGTGGCTCGGGACTACTTAGCTCCTACGAGCAGTACTTC	CASSGSGLLSSYEQYF
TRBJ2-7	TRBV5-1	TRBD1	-	TGCGCCAGCAGCATGGCCTTGGGACAGACTTACGAGCAGTACTTC	CASSMALGQTYEQYF
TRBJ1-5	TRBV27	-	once	TGTGCCAGCAGTCCAACAGGGTTCAATCAGCCCCAGCATTTT	CASSPTGFNQPQHF
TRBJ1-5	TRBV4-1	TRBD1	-	TGCGCCAGCAGCCAAGCATATCCAACAGGGGGAGATCAGCCCCAGCATTTT	CASSQAYPTGGDQPQHF
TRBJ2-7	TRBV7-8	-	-	TGTGCCAGCAGCTTAGCGGGACACGGTAATTACGAGCAGTACTTC	CASSLAGHGNYEQYF
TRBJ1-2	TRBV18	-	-	TGTGCCAGCTCACCGGGCGCTAGCTTCAACTATGGCTACACCTTC	CASSPGASFNYGYTF
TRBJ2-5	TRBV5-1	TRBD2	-	TGCGCCAGCAGCCCGGGGCGGCTAGCGGGGGTGGAGACCCAGTACTTC	CASSPGRLAGVETQYF
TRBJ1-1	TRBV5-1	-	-	TGCGCCAGCAGCCCCCTCCCCCGGGGCACTGAAGCTTTCTTT	CASSPLPRGTEAFF